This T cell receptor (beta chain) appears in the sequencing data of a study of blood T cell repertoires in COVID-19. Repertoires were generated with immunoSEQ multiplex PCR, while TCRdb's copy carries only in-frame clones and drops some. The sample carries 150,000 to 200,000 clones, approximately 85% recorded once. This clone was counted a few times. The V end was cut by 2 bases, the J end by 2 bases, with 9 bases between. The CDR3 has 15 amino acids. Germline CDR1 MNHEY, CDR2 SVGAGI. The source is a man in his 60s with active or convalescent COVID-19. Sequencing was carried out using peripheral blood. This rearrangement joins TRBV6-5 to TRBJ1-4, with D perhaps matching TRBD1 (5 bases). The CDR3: CASSYGAATNEKLFF. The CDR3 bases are TGTGCCAGCAGTTACGGGGCAGCTACTAATGAAAAACTGTTTTTT.